This T cell receptor (beta chain) appears in the sequencing data of a study of identifying expanded T cells in peripheral blood. Data came from immunoSEQ multiplex PCR; TCRdb stores just in-frame clones and leaves some out. The sample shows tens of thousands of clones, approximately 87% of them seen only once. Germline-derived CDR1 and CDR2 are LNHDA and SQIVND (reference sequence). With 3 bases removed from V and 0 bases from J, the gap between germline ends came to 9 bases. The CDR3 has 14 amino acids. The rearrangement links TRBV19 to TRBJ2-7, with a tentative D call TRBD2 (5 bases). Sequenced material: blood. This TCR derives from a person between 18 and 70 years old in good health. The CDR3 sequence: CASSIEGFSYEQYF. The CDR3 DNA sequence: TGTGCCAGTAGTATTGAGGGATTCTCCTACGAGCAGTACTTC.